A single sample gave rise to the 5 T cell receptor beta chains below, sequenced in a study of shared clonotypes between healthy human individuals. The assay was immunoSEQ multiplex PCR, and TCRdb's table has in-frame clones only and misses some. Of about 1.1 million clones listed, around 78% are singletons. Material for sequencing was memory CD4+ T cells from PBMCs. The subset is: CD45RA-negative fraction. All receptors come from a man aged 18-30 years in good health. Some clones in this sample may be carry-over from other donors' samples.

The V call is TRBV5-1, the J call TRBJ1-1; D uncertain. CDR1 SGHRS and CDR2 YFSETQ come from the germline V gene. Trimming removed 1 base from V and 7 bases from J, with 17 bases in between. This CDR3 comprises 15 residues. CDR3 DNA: TGCGCCAGCAGCTTGACGATTGGATTTGGGGTTGAAGCTTTCTTT. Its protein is CASSLTIGFGVEAFF.

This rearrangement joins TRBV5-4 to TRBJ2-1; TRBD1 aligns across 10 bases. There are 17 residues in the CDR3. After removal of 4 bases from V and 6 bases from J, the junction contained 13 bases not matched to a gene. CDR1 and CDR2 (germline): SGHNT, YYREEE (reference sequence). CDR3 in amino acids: CASSPKRQGAPANEQFF. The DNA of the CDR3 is TGTGCCAGCAGCCCTAAGAGACAGGGGGCGCCGGCCAATGAGCAGTTCTTC.

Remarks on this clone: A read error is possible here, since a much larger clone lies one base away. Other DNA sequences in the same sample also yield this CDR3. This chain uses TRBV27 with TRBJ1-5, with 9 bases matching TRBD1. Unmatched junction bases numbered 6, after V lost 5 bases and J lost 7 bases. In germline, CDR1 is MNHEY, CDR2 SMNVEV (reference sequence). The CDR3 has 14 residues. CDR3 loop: CASSPGTGNQPQHF. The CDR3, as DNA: TGTGCCAGCAGTCCCGGGACAGGGAACCAGCCCCAGCATTTT.

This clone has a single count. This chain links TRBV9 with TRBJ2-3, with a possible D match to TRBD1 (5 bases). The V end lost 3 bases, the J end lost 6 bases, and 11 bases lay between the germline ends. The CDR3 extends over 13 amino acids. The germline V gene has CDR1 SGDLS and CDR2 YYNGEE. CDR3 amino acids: CASSAEQADTQYF. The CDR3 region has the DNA TGTGCCAGCAGCGCCGAACAGGCGGATACGCAGTATTTT. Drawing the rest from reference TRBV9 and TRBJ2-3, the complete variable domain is DSGVTQTPKHLITATGQRVTLRCSPRSGDLSVYWYQQSLDQGLQFLIQYYNGEERAKGNILERFSAQQFPDLHSELNLSSLELGDSALYFCASSAEQADTQYFGPGTRLTVL.

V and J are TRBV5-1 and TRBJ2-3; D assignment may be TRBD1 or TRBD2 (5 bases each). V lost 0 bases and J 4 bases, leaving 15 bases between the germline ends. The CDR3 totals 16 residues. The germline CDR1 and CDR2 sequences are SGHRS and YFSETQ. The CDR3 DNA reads TGCGCCAGCAGCTTGGTGGTGGGGGTGTACGCAGATACGCAGTATTTT. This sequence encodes CASSLVVGVYADTQYF.